The 5 T cell receptor beta chains given below trace back to one sample, sequenced in a study of cytomegalovirus exposure and HLA in healthy donors. The assay was immunoSEQ multiplex PCR, and TCRdb's table has in-frame clones only and misses some. Of more than 55,000 clones listed, 94% are singletons. Sequenced material: PBMCs. The receptors come from a young woman in good health and CMV-seronegative.

The rearrangement uses TRBV27 and TRBJ2-7, with D maybe TRBD1 (5 bases). V gave up 0 bases and J gave up 1 base, with 13 bases separating them. The CDR3 consists of 16 residues. Germline lookup yields CDR1 MNHEY and CDR2 SMNVEV (reference sequence). The CDR3 loop is CASSLSATGTSYEQYF. Written as DNA, the CDR3 is TGTGCCAGCAGTTTATCGGCCACAGGCACATCCTACGAGCAGTACTTC.

The chain couples TRBV14 to TRBJ2-2, with TRBD1 as a possible D gene (5 bases). Looked up from germline, CDR1 is SGHDN and CDR2 is FVKESK. The V end lost 4 bases, the J end lost 5 bases, and 20 bases lay between the germline ends. CDR3 size: 17 residues. The CDR3 DNA follows: TGTGCCAGCAGCCGACTCCGGAACGGACATAGTACCGGGGAGCTGTTTTTT. Protein: CASSRLRNGHSTGELFF.

V gene TRBV18 combines with J gene TRBJ1-5; 11 nucleotides align to TRBD1. CDR1 KGHSH and CDR2 LQKENI come from the germline V gene. V was clipped by 2 bases and J by 9 bases; unmatched bases: 9. The CDR3 runs to 16 residues. The CDR3 loop is CASSPLSPGQGGPQHF. The CDR3 DNA is TGTGCCAGCTCACCATTAAGTCCGGGACAGGGGGGGCCCCAGCATTTT.

By share, this clone counts as medium-sized. The chain links TRBV28 to TRBJ2-2; possibly TRBD1 for D (5 bases). Trimming shortened V by 3 bases and J by 3 bases, and 8 bases separated the two germline ends. Germline V gene sequence: CDR1 MDHEN, CDR2 SYDVKM. The CDR3 consists of 14 residues. CDR3 DNA sequence: TGTGCCAGCAGTTTGCCACAGGACACCGGGGAGCTGTTTTTT. Translating gives CASSLPQDTGELFF.

This chain joins TRBV11-2 and TRBJ2-7; 9 nucleotides match TRBD1. This CDR3 spans 16 amino acids. Germline CDR1 is SGHAT and CDR2 is FQNNGV. V trimming: 2 bases; J trimming: 1 base; junction bases outside the gene matches: 6. The CDR3 sequence is CASSLIWTGESYEQYF. The CDR3 nucleotides read TGTGCCAGCAGCTTAATCTGGACAGGGGAATCCTACGAGCAGTACTTC.